This is a list of T cell receptor beta chains from one sample in a study of vaccination and CD4 T cells after COVID-19. TCRdb called the PCR reads again in MiXCR, with one record for every CDR3 protein. This table holds tens of thousands of distinct CDR3 sequences, around 49% found once. The specimen comprised CD4+ T cells from blood, sampled before SARS-CoV-2 vaccination. These receptor sequences come from a human donor who had recovered from COVID-19. The CDR3 runs from the conserved cysteine through the conserved F or W. The order of the fields is V gene, D gene, CDR3 protein. The D gene is left open where the match is weak.

TRBV19 TRBD1 CASTIGQGVYTEAFF
TRBV4-2 TRBD2 CASSQGWNRGGSEQYF
TRBV7-2 TRBD1 CASSLTGMNTEAFF
TRBV6-2/TRBV6-3 TRBD1 CASRNRGRLDTQYF
TRBV20-1 TRBD1 CSARDRGMQPQHF
TRBV20-1 - CVLKGFYNTGELFF
TRBV21-1 - CASSKGEGDTEAFF
TRBV15 - CATSDTGTLYGYTF
TRBV10-3 - CAIRERASEDTQYF
TRBV6-1 TRBD1 CASSVVSFGTAGNTIYF
TRBV10-1 TRBD2 CASSEYPLAGSYNEQFF
TRBV7-9 - CASSQSNTGELFF
TRBV7-9 - CASSMAAPYGYTF
TRBV15 TRBD1 CATSRGQGWQPQHF
TRBV7-8 - CASGSGQGSNPGELFF
TRBV7-2 - CASSYRGSDLNTQYF
TRBV20-1 TRBD2 CSAVARGLAASYEQYF
TRBV7-2 - CASSSVWETQYF
TRBV7-3 TRBD1 CASSRTGSNEQFF
TRBV6-2/TRBV6-3 - CGSSYGSEGADTQYF
TRBV7-2 - CASSFSAGEQYF
TRBV19 - CASSVTRLGNEQFF
TRBV4-1 - CASSQGGDSTYNEQFF
TRBV5-4 - CASSRPGLQETQYF
TRBV19 - CASTQTVRSYEQYF
TRBV9 - CASSVEDGTEAFF